This T cell receptor (beta chain) was sequenced in a study of identical twins. Overall study findings and caveats: Modelling approaches yielded underestimates of out-of-frame TCR alpha sharing between monozygotic twins.

This CDR3 region has 15 residues. The germline V and J ends were trimmed by 2 bases and 2 bases, with 13 bases remaining between them. A universal primer binding site was introduced by template switching. The final cDNA contained unique molecular identifiers. TCRdb re-called the 5' RACE reads through MiXCR, storing one row per CDR3 protein. The table has 500,000 to 550,000 distinct CDR3 sequences, under 25% seen once. At least ten counts were recorded for this clonotype. What it binds is unknown. The same specimen was also included in a second study, on T cells expressing NK-cell markers. That report adds: Repertoires of TCR beta were obtained from T cells sorted as CD3+CD56+NKG2C+, CD3+CD56+NKG2C- and CD3+CD56-NKG2C+. NKG2C+ dominant clonotypes from a handful of donors made up about 1.0-7.5% of CD8+ T cells.

Material: CD4+ T cells sorted from blood. The receptor's source is a woman aged 18-29 years in good health. This rearrangement joins TRBV12-3 or TRBV12-4 to TRBJ2-7, with D perhaps matching TRBD1 (6 bases). Here the CDR3 reads CASSLSGAPTYEQYF. Here the CDR3 DNA reads TGTGCCAGCAGTTTATCAGGGGCCCCTACCTACGAGCAGTACTTC.